This record concerns one TCR beta chain sequence. This entry is derived from a study of blood T cell repertoires in COVID-19. Study information: Acute and convalescent COVID-19 specimens originated in the United States, Italy and Spain.

Germline-derived CDR1 and CDR2 are LGHDT and YNNKEL (reference sequence). The CDR3 has 14 residues. Trimming took off 1 base at V and 0 bases at J, with 6 bases between the two ends. Under the authors' procedure: Reference gene primers were amplified, and this amplification served to estimate nucleated cell counts. The assay was immunoSEQ multiplex PCR, and TCRdb's table has in-frame clones only and misses some. V, J and clone size reflect that table, while D and trimming were determined from the DNA. The data contain around 26,000 clones, about 88% of them singletons. The rearrangement uses TRBV3-1 (or the pseudogene TRBV3-2) and TRBJ1-1; tentatively, D is TRBD1 (6 bases). The receptor was derived from a man aged 65 to 85 with active COVID-19. The specimen was peripheral blood. The CDR3 DNA reads as TGTGCCAGCAGCCAAGGACAGGTGAACACTGAAGCTTTCTTT. Protein sequence: CASSQGQVNTEAFF.